The source of this TCR beta chain is a study of OX40 agonist ivuxolimab in advanced cancers. Overall study: People who had prior anti-PD-1, anti-PD-L1 or anti-CTLA-4 therapy could take part, and approximately 43% had some.

CDR3 size: 15 residues. The junction had 5 bases not matched to a gene; V was cut back by 2 bases and J by 2 bases. The V gene's germline CDR1 is SGHRS and CDR2 YFSETQ. TCRdb's copy holds only in-frame clones and misses some; the assay was immunoSEQ multiplex PCR. The repertoire has 65,000 to 80,000 clones, 90% of them found once; the top ten carry around 0.75%. This receptor was obtained from an adult with an advanced solid tumor such as melanoma, head and neck, liver or kidney cancer. Specimen: CD4+ or CD8+ T cells sorted from blood, collected in a trial of the OX40 agonist ivuxolimab. The V call is TRBV5-1, the J call TRBJ2-3; 7 nucleotides align to TRBD2. CDR3 sequence: CASSLRGDYTDTQYF. For the CDR3, the DNA is TGCGCCAGCAGCTTACGGGGGGATTACACAGATACGCAGTATTTT.